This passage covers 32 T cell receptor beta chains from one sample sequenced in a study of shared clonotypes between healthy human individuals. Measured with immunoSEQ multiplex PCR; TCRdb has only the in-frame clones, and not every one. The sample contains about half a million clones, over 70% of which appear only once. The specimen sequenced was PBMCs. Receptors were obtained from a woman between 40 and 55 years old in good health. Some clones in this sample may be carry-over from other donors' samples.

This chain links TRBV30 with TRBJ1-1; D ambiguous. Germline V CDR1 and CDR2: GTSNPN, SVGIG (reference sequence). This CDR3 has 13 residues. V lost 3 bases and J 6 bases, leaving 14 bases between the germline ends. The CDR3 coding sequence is TGTGCCTGGAGGGAAAGACCTTTCGCTGAAGCTTTCTTT. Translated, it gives CAWRERPFAEAFF.

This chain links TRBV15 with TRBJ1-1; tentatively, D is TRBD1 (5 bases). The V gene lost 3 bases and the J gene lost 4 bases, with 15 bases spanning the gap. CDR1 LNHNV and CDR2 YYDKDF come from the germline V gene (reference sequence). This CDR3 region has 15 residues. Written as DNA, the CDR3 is TGTGCCACCAGCAGTAGAGGGCAGGGTAGCACTGAAGCTTTCTTT. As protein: CATSSRGQGSTEAFF. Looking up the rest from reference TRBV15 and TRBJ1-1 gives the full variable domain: DAMVIQNPRYQVTQFGKPVTLSCSQTLNHNVMYWYQQKSSQAPKLLFHYYDKDFNNEADTPDNFQSRRPNTSFCFLDIRSPGLGDTAMYLCATSSRGQGSTEAFFGQGTRLTVV.

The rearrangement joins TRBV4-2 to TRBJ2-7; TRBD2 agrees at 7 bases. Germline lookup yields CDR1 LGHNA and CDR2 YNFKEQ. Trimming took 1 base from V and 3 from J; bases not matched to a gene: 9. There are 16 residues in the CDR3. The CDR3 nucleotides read TGTGCCAGCAGCCAAGGGGGAGTGGGACTACGCTACGAGCAGTACTTC. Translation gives CASSQGGVGLRYEQYF.

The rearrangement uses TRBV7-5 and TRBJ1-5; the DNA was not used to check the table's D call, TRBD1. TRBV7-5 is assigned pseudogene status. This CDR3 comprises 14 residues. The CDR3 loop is CARSLDSFNQPQHF. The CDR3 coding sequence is TGTGCCAGAAGCTTAGACAGTTTCAATCAGCCCCAGCATTTT.

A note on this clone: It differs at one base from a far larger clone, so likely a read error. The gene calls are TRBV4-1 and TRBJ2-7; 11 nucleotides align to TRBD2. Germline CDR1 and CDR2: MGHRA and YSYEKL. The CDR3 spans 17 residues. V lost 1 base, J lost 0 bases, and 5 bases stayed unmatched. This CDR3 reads CASSQGWTSGSSYEQYF. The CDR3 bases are TGCGCCAGCAGCCAAGGGTGGACTAGCGGGTCCTCCTACGAGCAGTACTTC.

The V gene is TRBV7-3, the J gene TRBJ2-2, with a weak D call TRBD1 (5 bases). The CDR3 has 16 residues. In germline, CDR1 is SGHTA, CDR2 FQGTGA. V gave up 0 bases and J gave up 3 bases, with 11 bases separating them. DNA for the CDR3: TGTGCCAGCAGCTTAACACAGGTCGGGTACACCGGGGAGCTGTTTTTT. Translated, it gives CASSLTQVGYTGELFF.

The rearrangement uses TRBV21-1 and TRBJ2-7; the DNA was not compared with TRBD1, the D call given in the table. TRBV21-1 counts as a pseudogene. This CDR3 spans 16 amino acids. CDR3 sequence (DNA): TGTGCCAGCAGCAAAGCAGGGACAGGGGGAGCCTACGAGCAGTACTTC. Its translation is CASSKAGTGGAYEQYF.

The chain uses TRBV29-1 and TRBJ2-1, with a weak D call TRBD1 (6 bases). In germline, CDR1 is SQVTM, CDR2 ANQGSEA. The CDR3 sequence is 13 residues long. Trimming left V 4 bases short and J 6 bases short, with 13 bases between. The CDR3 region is CSVVWTVRNEQFF. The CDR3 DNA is TGCAGCGTTGTATGGACAGTTCGCAATGAGCAGTTCTTC.

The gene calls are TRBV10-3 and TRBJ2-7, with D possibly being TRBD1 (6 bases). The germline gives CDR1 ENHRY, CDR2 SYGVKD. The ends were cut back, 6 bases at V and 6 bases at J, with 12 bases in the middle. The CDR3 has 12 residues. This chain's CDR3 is CAIRTGYGEQYF. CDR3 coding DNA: TGTGCCATCAGGACAGGTTACGGCGAGCAGTACTTC.

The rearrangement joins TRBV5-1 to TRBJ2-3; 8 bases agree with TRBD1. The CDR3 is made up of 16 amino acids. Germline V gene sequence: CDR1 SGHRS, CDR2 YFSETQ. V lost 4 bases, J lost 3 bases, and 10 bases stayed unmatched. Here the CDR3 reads CASSPGGTGETDTQYF. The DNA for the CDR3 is TGCGCCAGCAGCCCAGGGGGGACAGGCGAAACAGATACGCAGTATTTT.

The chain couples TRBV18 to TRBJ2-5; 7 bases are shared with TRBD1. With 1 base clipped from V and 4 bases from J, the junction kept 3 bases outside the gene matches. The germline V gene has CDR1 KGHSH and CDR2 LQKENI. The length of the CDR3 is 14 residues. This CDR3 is CASSPQGAVETQYF. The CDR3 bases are TGTGCCAGCTCACCACAGGGGGCTGTAGAGACCCAGTACTTC.

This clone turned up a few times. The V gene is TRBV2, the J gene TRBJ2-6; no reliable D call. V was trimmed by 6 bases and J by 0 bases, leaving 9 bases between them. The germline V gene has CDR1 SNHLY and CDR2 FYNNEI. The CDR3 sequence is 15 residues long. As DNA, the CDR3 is TGTGCCAGCAGGGATGGAATCTCTGGGGCCAACGTCCTGACTTTC. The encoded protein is CASRDGISGANVLTF.

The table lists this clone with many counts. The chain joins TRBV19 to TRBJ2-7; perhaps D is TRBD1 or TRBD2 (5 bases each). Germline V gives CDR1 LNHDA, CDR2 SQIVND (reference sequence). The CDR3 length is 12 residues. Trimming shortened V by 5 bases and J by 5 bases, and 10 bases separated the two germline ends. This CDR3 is CASSLRDHEQYF. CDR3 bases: TGTGCCAGTAGTCTCAGGGACCACGAGCAGTACTTC.

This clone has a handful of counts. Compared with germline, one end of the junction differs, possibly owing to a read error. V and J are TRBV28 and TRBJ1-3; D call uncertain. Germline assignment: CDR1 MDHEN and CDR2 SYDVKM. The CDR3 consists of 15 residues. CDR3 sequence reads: CASSLRGQRGDTIYF. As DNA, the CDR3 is TGTGCCAGCAGTTTACGAGGGCAGCGTGGAGACACCATATATTTT. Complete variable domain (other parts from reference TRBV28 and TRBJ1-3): DVKVTQSSRYLVKRTGEKVFLECVQDMDHENMFWYRQDPGLGLRLIYFSYDVKMKEKGDIPEGYSVSREKKERFSLILESASTNQTSMYLCASSLRGQRGDTIYFGEGSWLTVV.

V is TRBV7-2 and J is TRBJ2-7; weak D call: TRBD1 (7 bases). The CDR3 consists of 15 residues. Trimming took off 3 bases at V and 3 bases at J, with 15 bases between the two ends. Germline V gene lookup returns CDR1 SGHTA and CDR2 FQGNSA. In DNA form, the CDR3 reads TGTGCCAGCAGCTTGGAGGGGACAGTCGACTACGAGCAGTACTTC. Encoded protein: CASSLEGTVDYEQYF.

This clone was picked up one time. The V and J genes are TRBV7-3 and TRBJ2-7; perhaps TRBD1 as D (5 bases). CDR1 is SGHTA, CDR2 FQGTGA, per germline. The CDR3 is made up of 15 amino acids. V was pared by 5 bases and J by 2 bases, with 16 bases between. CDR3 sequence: CASSPPMGRPYEQYF. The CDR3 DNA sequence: TGTGCCAGCAGCCCCCCGATGGGGCGACCCTACGAGCAGTACTTC.

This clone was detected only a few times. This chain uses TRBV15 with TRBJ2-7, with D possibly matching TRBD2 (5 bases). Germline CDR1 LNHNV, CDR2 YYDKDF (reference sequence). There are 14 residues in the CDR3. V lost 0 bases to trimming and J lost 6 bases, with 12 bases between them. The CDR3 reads CATSRDRGRAEQYF. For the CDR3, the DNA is TGTGCCACCAGCAGAGATCGAGGGCGGGCCGAGCAGTACTTC.

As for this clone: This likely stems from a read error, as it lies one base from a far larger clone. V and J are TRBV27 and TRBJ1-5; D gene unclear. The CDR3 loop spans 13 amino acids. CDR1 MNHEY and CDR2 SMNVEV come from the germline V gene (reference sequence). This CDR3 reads CASGLGLNQPQHF. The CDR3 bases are TGTGCCAGCGGTTTAGGCCTTAATCAGCCCCAGCATTTT.

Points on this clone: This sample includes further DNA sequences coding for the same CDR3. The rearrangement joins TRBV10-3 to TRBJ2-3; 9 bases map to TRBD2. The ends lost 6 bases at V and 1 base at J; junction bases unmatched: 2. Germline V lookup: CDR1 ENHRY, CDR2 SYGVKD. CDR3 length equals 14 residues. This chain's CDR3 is CAIRLAGGTDTQYF. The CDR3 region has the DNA TGTGCCATCAGGTTAGCGGGAGGCACAGATACGCAGTATTTT.

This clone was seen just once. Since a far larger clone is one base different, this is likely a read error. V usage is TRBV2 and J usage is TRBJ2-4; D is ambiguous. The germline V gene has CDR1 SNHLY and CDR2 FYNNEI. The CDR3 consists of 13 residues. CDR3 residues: CASSTDVKSIQYF. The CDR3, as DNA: TGTGCCAGCAGTACGGACGTCAAAAGCATTCAGTACTTC.

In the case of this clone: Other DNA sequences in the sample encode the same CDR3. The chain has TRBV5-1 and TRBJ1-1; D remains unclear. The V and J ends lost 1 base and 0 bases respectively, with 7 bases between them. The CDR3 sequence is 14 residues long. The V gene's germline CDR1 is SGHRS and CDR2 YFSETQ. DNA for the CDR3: TGCGCCAGCAGCTTGAGCCAGATGAACACTGAAGCTTTCTTT. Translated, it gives CASSLSQMNTEAFF. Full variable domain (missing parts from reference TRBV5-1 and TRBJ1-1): KAGVTQTPRYLIKTRGQQVTLSCSPISGHRSVSWYQQTPGQGLQFLFEYFSETQRNKGNFPGRFSGRQFSNSRSEMNVSTLELGDSALYLCASSLSQMNTEAFFGQGTRLTVV.

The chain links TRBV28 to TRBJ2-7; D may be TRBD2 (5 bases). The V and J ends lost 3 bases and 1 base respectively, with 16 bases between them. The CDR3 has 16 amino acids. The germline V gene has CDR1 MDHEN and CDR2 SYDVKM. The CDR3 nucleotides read TGTGCCAGCAGTTTGTTAAGGGAGATGGGGTCCTACGAGCAGTACTTC. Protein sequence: CASSLLREMGSYEQYF.

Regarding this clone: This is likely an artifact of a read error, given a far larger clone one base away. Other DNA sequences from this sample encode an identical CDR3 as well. The CDR3: CASSVIAGGVNIQYF. CDR3 DNA sequence: TGTGCCAGCAGTGTGATAGCGGGAGGAGTAAACATTCAGTACTTT. V gene TRBV6-1 combines with J gene TRBJ2-4; TRBD2 matches at 10 bases. Germline lookup yields CDR1 MNHNS and CDR2 SASEGT. The CDR3 consists of 15 residues.

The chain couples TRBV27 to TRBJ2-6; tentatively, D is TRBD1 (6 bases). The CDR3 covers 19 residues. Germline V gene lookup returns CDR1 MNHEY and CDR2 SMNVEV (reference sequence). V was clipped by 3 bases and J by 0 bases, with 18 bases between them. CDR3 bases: TGTGCCAGCAGTTTCGTCGGTCAGGGGTTCGTCTCTGGGGCCAACGTCCTGACTTTC. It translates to CASSFVGQGFVSGANVLTF. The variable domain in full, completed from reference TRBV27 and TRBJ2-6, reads EAQVTQNPRYLITVTGKKLTVTCSQNMNHEYMSWYRQDPGLGLRQIYYSMNVEVTDKGDVPEGYKVSRKEKRNFPLILESPSPNQTSLYFCASSFVGQGFVSGANVLTFGAGSRLTVL.

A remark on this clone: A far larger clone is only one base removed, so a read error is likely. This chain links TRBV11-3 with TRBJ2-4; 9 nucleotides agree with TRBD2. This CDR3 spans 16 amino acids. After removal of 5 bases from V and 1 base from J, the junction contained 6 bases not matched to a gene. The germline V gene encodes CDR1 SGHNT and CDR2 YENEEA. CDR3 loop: CASSPGLASAKNIQYF. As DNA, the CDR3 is TGTGCCAGCAGCCCAGGACTAGCGAGTGCCAAAAACATTCAGTACTTC.

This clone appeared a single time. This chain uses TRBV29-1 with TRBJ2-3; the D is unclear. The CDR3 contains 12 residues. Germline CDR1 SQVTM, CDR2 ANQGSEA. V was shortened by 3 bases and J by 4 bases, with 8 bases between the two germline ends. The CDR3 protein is CSVDKFSDTQYF. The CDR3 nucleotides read TGCAGCGTTGACAAGTTTTCAGATACGCAGTATTTT.

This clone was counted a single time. CDR3: CASTDRVDQPQHF. The CDR3 DNA sequence: TGTGCCAGCACCGACAGGGTGGATCAGCCCCAGCATTTT. The chain couples TRBV6-5 to TRBJ1-5; 7 nucleotides line up with TRBD1. Germline V gene data show CDR1 as MNHEY and CDR2 as SVGAGI. The CDR3 covers 13 residues. Unmatched junction bases numbered 5, after V lost 7 bases and J lost 5 bases.

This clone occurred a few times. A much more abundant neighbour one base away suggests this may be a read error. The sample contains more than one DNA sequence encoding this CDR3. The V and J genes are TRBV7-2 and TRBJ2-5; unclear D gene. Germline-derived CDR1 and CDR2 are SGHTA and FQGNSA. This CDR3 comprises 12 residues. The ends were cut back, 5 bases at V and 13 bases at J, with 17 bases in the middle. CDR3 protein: CASSLVSTATYF. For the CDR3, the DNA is TGTGCCAGCAGCCTAGTTTCAACAGCCACGTACTTC.

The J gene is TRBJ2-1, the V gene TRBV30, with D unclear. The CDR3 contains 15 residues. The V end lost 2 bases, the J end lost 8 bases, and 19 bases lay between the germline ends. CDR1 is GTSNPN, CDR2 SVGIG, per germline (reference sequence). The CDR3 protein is CAWSTTPRRLDEQFF. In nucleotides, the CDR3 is TGTGCCTGGAGTACAACCCCTCGGCGCCTGGATGAGCAGTTCTTC.

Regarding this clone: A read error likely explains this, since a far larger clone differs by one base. The CDR3 coding sequence is TGTGCCAGCAGTACCGACAGTGGGTCCACTGAAGCTTTCTTT. Amino acid sequence: CASSTDSGSTEAFF. The chain links TRBV6-5 to TRBJ1-1; D is perhaps TRBD1 (5 bases). The CDR3 consists of 14 residues. The V gene lost 5 bases and the J gene lost 4 bases, with 14 bases spanning the gap. The germline CDR1 and CDR2 sequences are MNHEY and SVGAGI.

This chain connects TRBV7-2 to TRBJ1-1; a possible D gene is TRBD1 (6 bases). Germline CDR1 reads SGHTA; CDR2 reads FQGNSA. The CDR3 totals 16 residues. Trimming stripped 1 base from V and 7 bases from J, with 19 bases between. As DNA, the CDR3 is TGTGCCAGCAGCTTAGAGGGCCAGGGGTCGCTTGGTGAAGCTTTCTTT. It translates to CASSLEGQGSLGEAFF. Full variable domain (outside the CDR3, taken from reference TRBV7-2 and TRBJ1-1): GAGVSQSPSNKVTEKGKDVELRCDPISGHTALYWYRQSLGQGLEFLIYFQGNSAPDKSGLPSDRFSAERTGGSVSTLTIQRTQQEDSAVYLCASSLEGQGSLGEAFFGQGTRLTVV.

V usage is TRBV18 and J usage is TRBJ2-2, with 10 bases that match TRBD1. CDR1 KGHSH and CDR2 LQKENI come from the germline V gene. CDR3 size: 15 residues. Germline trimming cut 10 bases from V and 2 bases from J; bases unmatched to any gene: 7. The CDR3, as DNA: TGTGCCACCCTATCGACAGGGGGCAACACCGGGGAGCTGTTTTTT. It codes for CATLSTGGNTGELFF.